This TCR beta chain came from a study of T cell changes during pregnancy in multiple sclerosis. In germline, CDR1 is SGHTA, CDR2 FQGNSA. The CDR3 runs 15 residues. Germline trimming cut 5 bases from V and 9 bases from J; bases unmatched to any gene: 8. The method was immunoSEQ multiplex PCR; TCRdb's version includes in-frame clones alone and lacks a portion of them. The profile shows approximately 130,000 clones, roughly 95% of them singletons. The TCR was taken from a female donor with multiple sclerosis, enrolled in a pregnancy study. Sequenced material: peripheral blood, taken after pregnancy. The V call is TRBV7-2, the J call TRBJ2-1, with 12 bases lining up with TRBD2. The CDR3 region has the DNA TGTGCCAGCAGCCGTGGACTAGCGGGATGGGGTGAGCAGTTCTTC. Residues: CASSRGLAGWGEQFF.